Following are 31 T cell receptor beta chains from one sample sequenced in a study of T cell changes during pregnancy in multiple sclerosis. TCRdb's table, derived via immunoSEQ multiplex PCR, lists solely in-frame clones and lacks some. The sample includes about 40,000 clones, over 70% of them seen just once. The material sequenced was peripheral blood, taken in the first trimester of pregnancy. These receptors all stem from a female donor in good health, enrolled as a control in a pregnancy study.

This chain connects TRBV5-1 to TRBJ2-2; D may be TRBD1 (5 bases). From germline, CDR1 is SGHRS and CDR2 YFSETQ. The length of the CDR3 is 15 residues. Deletions cut 2 bases from V and 1 base from J, with 9 bases between. DNA for the CDR3: TGCGCCAGCAGCTTCCCAGGGCTGAACACCGGGGAGCTGTTTTTT. Translating it yields CASSFPGLNTGELFF.

J is TRBJ1-4 and V is TRBV19; D is perhaps TRBD1 (6 bases). The V and J ends lost 3 bases and 8 bases respectively, with 19 bases between them. The CDR3 is 16 residues long. CDR1 is LNHDA, CDR2 SQIVND, per germline (reference sequence). The chain's CDR3 is CASSITGPSAGEKLFF. The CDR3 DNA reads as TGTGCCAGTAGTATCACAGGGCCATCAGCGGGAGAAAAACTGTTTTTT.

This clone was recorded once. The genes are TRBV15 and TRBJ2-1; unclear D gene. In germline, CDR1 is LNHNV, CDR2 YYDKDF (reference sequence). V shed 4 bases and J shed 5 bases, with 15 bases lying between them. There are 15 residues in the CDR3. Written as DNA, the CDR3 is TGTGCCACCAGCAAACGGTCAGGTCCCAACAATGAGCAGTTCTTC. Its translation: CATSKRSGPNNEQFF.

DNA for the CDR3: TGTGCCAGCAGTCTAGCGGGGGGCCAGGGCGAGCAGTTCTTC. Amino acids: CASSLAGGQGEQFF. The gene calls are TRBV6-5 and TRBJ2-1; 11 nucleotides align to TRBD2. Germline trimming cut 5 bases from V and 10 bases from J; bases unmatched to any gene: 7. The CDR3 is 14 residues long. Germline values: CDR1 MNHEY, CDR2 SVGAGI.

The J gene is TRBJ2-7, the V gene TRBV20-1, with 7 nucleotides matching TRBD2. V shed 6 bases and J 3 bases; nucleotides not matched to a gene: 2. The CDR3 runs to 11 residues. Germline CDR1 DFQATT, CDR2 SNEGSKA (reference sequence). The CDR3 coding sequence is TGCAGTGCCCCGGGAGGCTACGAGCAGTACTTC. Translating it yields CSAPGGYEQYF.

The gene calls are TRBV12-5 and TRBJ2-1, with 8 bases aligning to TRBD2. V gave up 7 bases and J gave up 4 bases; unmatched junction bases: 3. This CDR3 is 13 amino acids long. Germline loops: CDR1 LGHNT, CDR2 FRNRAP. The CDR3: CASVRGGYNEQFF. CDR3 nucleotide sequence: TGTGCTAGTGTTCGGGGGGGGTACAATGAGCAGTTCTTC.

V is TRBV20-1 and J is TRBJ2-1; D is perhaps TRBD2 (5 bases). Germline V gene data show CDR1 as DFQATT and CDR2 as SNEGSKA (reference sequence). V lost 4 bases and J 9 bases, leaving 10 bases between the germline ends. CDR3 size: 11 residues. CDR3 protein: CSATRAGEQFF. CDR3 sequence (DNA): TGCAGTGCTACCCGGGCGGGTGAGCAGTTCTTC.

This chain joins TRBV6-1 and TRBJ1-6, with D possibly matching TRBD1 (5 bases). Trimming left V 8 bases short and J 11 bases short, with 19 bases between. The CDR3 is made up of 14 amino acids. Germline loops: CDR1 MNHNS, CDR2 SASEGT. The CDR3 spells CASQVAQAYPPLHF. CDR3 nucleotides: TGTGCCAGCCAAGTAGCACAGGCATATCCACCCCTCCACTTT.

This clone was counted once. This sequence joins TRBV7-6 and TRBJ2-3; TRBD1 might be the D (6 bases). Trimming took off 1 base at V and 10 bases at J, with 15 bases between the two ends. The V gene's germline CDR1 is SGHVS and CDR2 FNYEAQ. The CDR3 extends over 14 amino acids. CDR3 sequence: CASSLGQAQYPQYF. The CDR3 DNA is TGTGCCAGCAGCTTAGGACAGGCCCAGTACCCGCAGTATTTT.

The chain uses TRBV15 and TRBJ1-5, with D perhaps matching TRBD1 (6 bases). This CDR3 is 16 amino acids long. The germline CDR1 and CDR2 sequences are LNHNV and YYDKDF (reference sequence). V dropped 1 base and J dropped 4 bases, with 14 bases sitting between them. This CDR3 reads CATSRGLQGGNQPQHF. CDR3 nucleotide sequence: TGTGCCACCAGCAGAGGTCTACAGGGTGGTAATCAGCCCCAGCATTTT.

The chain uses TRBV19 and TRBJ2-4, with TRBD2 as a possible D gene (5 bases). V lost 5 bases and J lost 0, with 17 bases in between. The CDR3 contains 17 residues. Germline CDR1 and CDR2: LNHDA and SQIVND (reference sequence). CDR3 DNA: TGTGCCAGTAGTTCTACCGGGGTGGTCCTAGCCAAAAACATTCAGTACTTC. It is translated as CASSSTGVVLAKNIQYF.

The chain links TRBV6-1 to TRBJ1-2, with TRBD1 matching 8 bases. The CDR3 spans 13 residues. CDR1 is MNHNS, CDR2 SASEGT, per germline. The V segment lost 6 bases and the J segment 8 bases; nucleotides outside the gene matches: 8. The CDR3 sequence is CASRDTGGRGYTF. CDR3 sequence (DNA): TGTGCCAGCAGGGATACAGGGGGAAGGGGCTACACCTTC.

This sequence joins TRBV7-9 and TRBJ2-1; 11 bases are shared with TRBD2. CDR1 is SEHNR and CDR2 is FQNEAQ in the germline V gene (reference sequence). V shed 4 bases, J shed 4 bases, and the junction held 3 bases outside the gene matches. This CDR3 has 15 amino acids. The CDR3 DNA sequence: TGTGCCAGCAGCTCTAGCGGGGGGTCGTACAATGAGCAGTTCTTC. It specifies CASSSSGGSYNEQFF.

This clone occurred a few times. This chain links TRBV7-9 with TRBJ1-1, with 9 bases that match TRBD1. V trimming: 5 bases; J trimming: 6 bases; junction bases outside the gene matches: 7. The V gene's germline CDR1 is SEHNR and CDR2 FQNEAQ (reference sequence). The CDR3 has 14 amino acids. DNA of the CDR3: TGTGCCAGCAGCCCAGGGACAGGGTTCTCTGAAGCTTTCTTT. Protein product: CASSPGTGFSEAFF.

The rearrangement uses TRBV7-8 and TRBJ1-4; 7 positions agree with TRBD1. The CDR3 contains 14 residues. In germline, CDR1 is SGHVS, CDR2 FQNEAQ. The junction had 4 bases not matched to a gene; V was cut back by 5 bases and J by 4 bases. CDR3 amino acids: CASSRQGINEKLFF. Here the CDR3 DNA reads TGTGCCAGCAGCCGACAGGGAATTAATGAAAAACTGTTTTTT.

CDR3 sequence reads: CASSWADETQYF. The CDR3 DNA is TGTGCCAGCAGCTGGGCAGACGAGACCCAGTACTTC. This sequence joins TRBV7-9 and TRBJ2-5; D is undetermined. Trimming pared 4 bases from V and 5 bases from J, leaving 8 bases between. The CDR3 spans 12 residues. Germline V gene lookup returns CDR1 SEHNR and CDR2 FQNEAQ (reference sequence).

The V and J genes are TRBV6-5 and TRBJ2-1; 9 bases are a match to TRBD2. The CDR3 spans 13 residues. J was trimmed by 10 bases and V by 5 bases; bases with no gene match: 6. Germline CDR1 reads MNHEY; CDR2 reads SVGAGI. The CDR3 spells CASSESLAGEQFF. Here the CDR3 DNA reads TGTGCCAGCAGTGAAAGTCTAGCGGGAGAGCAGTTCTTC.

The gene calls are TRBV9 and TRBJ2-3; tentative D call: TRBD1 (5 bases). Germline assignment: CDR1 SGDLS and CDR2 YYNGEE. Trimming took 0 bases from V and 3 from J, leaving 11 bases between them. This CDR3 is 15 amino acids long. The CDR3 region is CASSVGWPGTDTQYF. The CDR3 nucleotides read TGTGCCAGCAGCGTAGGGTGGCCAGGGACAGATACGCAGTATTTT.

The chain is built from TRBV7-2 and TRBJ2-7; D is possibly TRBD2 (5 bases). The V gene lost 7 bases and the J gene lost 7 bases, with 20 bases spanning the gap. The CDR3 spans 14 residues. Germline loops: CDR1 SGHTA, CDR2 FQGNSA. The CDR3 region has the DNA TGTGCCAGCACCCGTTGGGGAGAACTGGAGGAGCAGTACTTC. This codes for CASTRWGELEEQYF.

The chain is built from TRBV4-1 and TRBJ1-6; the match to TRBD1 covers 9 bases. Germline CDR1 reads MGHRA; CDR2 reads YSYEKL. The length of the CDR3 is 16 residues. J was trimmed by 9 bases and V by 2 bases; bases with no gene match: 8. The CDR3 here is CASSQPRTGETSPLHF. In DNA, the CDR3 is TGCGCCAGCAGCCAACCAAGGACAGGGGAAACTTCACCCCTCCACTTT.

The chain joins TRBV28 to TRBJ1-5; D gene uncertain. The CDR3 consists of 13 residues. Looked up from germline, CDR1 is MDHEN and CDR2 is SYDVKM. V was pared by 7 bases and J by 0 bases, with 7 bases between. CDR3 in DNA: TGTGCCAGCATGAGAAATAGCAATCAGCCCCAGCATTTT. It is translated as CASMRNSNQPQHF.

The chain uses TRBV19 and TRBJ2-7; D might be TRBD1 (6 bases). CDR3 length: 15 amino acids. CDR1 and CDR2 (germline): LNHDA, SQIVND (reference sequence). V dropped 6 bases and J dropped 3 bases, with 18 bases sitting between them. The CDR3 coding sequence is TGTGCCAGTAGGCCAATAGGGGGACGGAGCTACGAGCAGTACTTC. Translating it yields CASRPIGGRSYEQYF.

V is TRBV19 and J is TRBJ2-3; D gene ambiguous. Germline loops: CDR1 LNHDA, CDR2 SQIVND (reference sequence). V dropped 8 bases and J dropped 0 bases, with 18 bases sitting between them. The CDR3 is made up of 16 amino acids. The CDR3 sequence: CASELHLGSSTDTQYF. The CDR3 DNA reads TGTGCCAGTGAACTTCACCTCGGGTCAAGCACAGATACGCAGTATTTT.

The chain uses TRBV28 and TRBJ1-6, with D maybe TRBD1 (6 bases). Between the trimmed V and J ends, which lost 3 bases and 15 bases, there was a span of 12 bases. This CDR3 region has 12 residues. CDR1 is MDHEN and CDR2 is SYDVKM in the germline V gene. The CDR3: CASSFFRGGLHF. The CDR3 nucleotides read TGTGCCAGCAGTTTCTTCAGGGGTGGCCTCCACTTT.

The chain links TRBV29-1 to TRBJ1-1, with a weak D call TRBD1 (6 bases). CDR1 SQVTM and CDR2 ANQGSEA come from the germline V gene. This CDR3 spans 15 amino acids. Trimming stripped 5 bases from V and 2 bases from J, with 18 bases between. The CDR3 DNA sequence: TGCAGCGTTCAAACCAGGGGAGGGGAAAACACTGAAGCTTTCTTT. It translates to CSVQTRGGENTEAFF.

The chain is built from TRBV27 and TRBJ1-2; 8 bases fit TRBD1. Trimming removed 8 bases from V and 6 bases from J; junction bases left unmatched: 2. Germline V gene data show CDR1 as MNHEY and CDR2 as SMNVEV (reference sequence). The CDR3 has 11 amino acids. The CDR3: CASGDRNGYTF. CDR3 sequence (DNA): TGTGCCAGCGGGGACAGGAATGGCTACACCTTC.

The rearrangement links TRBV7-2 to TRBJ2-7; 8 positions agree with TRBD2. Germline assignment: CDR1 SGHTA and CDR2 FQGNSA. The CDR3 loop spans 20 amino acids. The V segment lost 0 bases and the J segment 2 bases; nucleotides outside the gene matches: 18. The CDR3 sequence: CASSLARSPGLGLAPYEQYF. The CDR3 DNA sequence: TGTGCCAGCAGCTTAGCCAGGTCCCCAGGGCTAGGACTAGCCCCCTACGAGCAGTACTTC.

The chain carries TRBV7-9 and TRBJ1-6; no firm D call. V was trimmed by 4 bases and J by 8 bases, leaving 15 bases between them. Germline lookup yields CDR1 SEHNR and CDR2 FQNEAQ (reference sequence). This CDR3 contains 15 residues. The CDR3 spells CASSSSRGWYSPLHF. CDR3 DNA: TGTGCCAGCAGCTCCTCGCGGGGTTGGTATTCACCCCTCCACTTT.

This chain links TRBV5-1 with TRBJ1-1; maybe TRBD1 (6 bases). Germline CDR1 and CDR2: SGHRS and YFSETQ. V lost 4 bases and J lost 2, with 18 bases in between. The CDR3 covers 16 residues. The CDR3: CASSPHLRGDNTEAFF. DNA for the CDR3: TGCGCCAGCAGCCCACACCTCAGGGGAGATAACACTGAAGCTTTCTTT.

In its sample, this clone was seen once. The rearrangement uses TRBV7-2 and TRBJ2-7, with 7 positions matching TRBD1. This CDR3 has 17 amino acids. Germline CDR1 and CDR2: SGHTA and FQGNSA. V was pared by 4 bases and J by 6 bases, with 18 bases of the junction left unmatched. The CDR3 spells CASSSSRTGLGFREQYF. CDR3 coding DNA: TGTGCCAGCAGCTCCTCGAGGACAGGATTAGGTTTCCGCGAGCAGTACTTC.

This clone was seen just once. The rearrangement links TRBV28 to TRBJ1-1; the D is unclear. Trimming cost V 5 bases and J 4 bases, with 17 bases left between them. Germline CDR1 reads MDHEN; CDR2 reads SYDVKM. CDR3 length: 15 residues. The CDR3 nucleotides are TGTGCCAGCAGTCCCCGTTTCCGTAGAGGCACTGAAGCTTTCTTT. Amino acid sequence: CASSPRFRRGTEAFF. The variable domain in full, completed from reference TRBV28 and TRBJ1-1, reads DVKVTQSSRYLVKRTGEKVFLECVQDMDHENMFWYRQDPGLGLRLIYFSYDVKMKEKGDIPEGYSVSREKKERFSLILESASTNQTSMYLCASSPRFRRGTEAFFGQGTRLTVV.